One and the same sample provided the 9 T cell receptor beta chains below, sequenced in a study of Graves' ophthalmopathy and Graves' hyperthyroidism. TCR beta CDR3 regions were amplified from RNA transcripts. The library came from an HTBI-primed first-round RT-PCR and a second-round multiplex PCR. TCRdb fed the multiplex PCR reads into MiXCR, producing one record per CDR3 protein. The sample has 350,000 to 400,000 distinct CDR3 sequences; 15% to 19% are singletons. Sequenced: peripheral blood. All receptors derive from a woman younger than 35 with stable Graves' hyperthyroidism.

This clonotype was picked up one time. In DNA, the CDR3 is TGTGCCAGCAGTTACTACTATACGATAAAACCGGGACGGCCCTACGAGCAGTACTTC. This codes for CASSYYYTIKPGRPYEQYF. The J gene is TRBJ2-7, the V gene TRBV28; the D call may be TRBD1 or TRBD2 (5 bases each). Per the germline V gene, CDR1 is MDHEN and CDR2 is SYDVKM. Trimming cost V 4 bases and J 2 bases, with 27 bases left between them. This CDR3 is 19 amino acids long.

The chain combines TRBV6-4 with TRBJ1-6, with D perhaps TRBD1 (6 bases). The V gene's germline CDR1 is MRHNA and CDR2 SNTAGT. The V end lost 10 bases, the J end lost 10 bases, and 14 bases lay between the germline ends. CDR3 length: 12 residues. The CDR3 DNA follows: TGTGCCACCACAGGGAGGCGGTCACCCCTCCACTTT. Encoded protein: CATTGRRSPLHF.

This clonotype has at least ten counts. The chain couples TRBV6-2 or TRBV6-3 to TRBJ1-2, with unresolved D. The germline gives CDR1 MNHEY, CDR2 SVGEGT. CDR3 length: 14 residues. V gave up 2 bases and J gave up 2 bases, with 9 bases separating them. DNA for the CDR3: TGTGCCAGCAGTTACGGACCCTGGAACTATGGCTACACCTTC. It is translated as CASSYGPWNYGYTF.

Remarks on this clonotype: Just one base apart from a much larger clone, this may be a read error. The V gene is TRBV9, the J gene TRBJ2-7; 7 bases fit TRBD1. V shed 5 bases, J shed 2 bases, and the junction held 7 bases outside the gene matches. The CDR3 contains 14 residues. CDR1 is SGDLS and CDR2 is YYNGEE in the germline V gene. The chain's CDR3 is CASRRQGFTYEQYF. CDR3 DNA: TGTGCCAGCAGAAGACAGGGATTCACCTACGAGCAGTACTTC.

This clonotype was seen at least ten times. The gene calls are TRBV19 and TRBJ1-5, with 7 bases lining up with TRBD1. The CDR3 consists of 16 residues. The V gene end was trimmed by 5 bases and the J gene end by 3 bases; junction bases not matched to a gene: 10. Germline V gives CDR1 LNHDA, CDR2 SQIVND (reference sequence). The CDR3 region has the DNA TGTGCCAGTAGTCCCACAGGGGTCCACAACAATCAGCCCCAGCATTTT. It encodes CASSPTGVHNNQPQHF.

A few counts support this clonotype. At one end the junction does not follow the germline gene, possibly because of a read error. J is TRBJ1-2 and V is TRBV2; possible D gene TRBD1, 6 bases. Germline values: CDR1 SNHLY, CDR2 FYNNEI. The CDR3 runs to 8 residues. For the CDR3, the DNA is TGTGCCAGCACGGGGGGCGCCTTC. Protein: CASTGGAF.

This clonotype was picked up many times. The rearrangement links TRBV19 to TRBJ1-5; 7 bases agree with TRBD1. This CDR3 spans 15 amino acids. Germline values: CDR1 LNHDA, CDR2 SQIVND (reference sequence). Trimming took 3 bases from V and 7 from J; bases not matched to a gene: 9. Here the CDR3 reads CASSMATGAGQPQHF. The CDR3 bases are TGTGCCAGTAGTATGGCCACAGGGGCCGGGCAGCCCCAGCATTTT.

This clonotype was seen ten or more times. The rearrangement uses TRBV20-1 and TRBJ2-7; TRBD2 aligns across 13 bases. This CDR3 is built from 14 residues. V lost 5 bases and J lost 1; bases outside the gene matches: 2. The germline CDR1 and CDR2 sequences are DFQATT and SNEGSKA (reference sequence). DNA for the CDR3: TGCAGTGCTGCGACTAGCGGGGGGTCCTACGAGCAGTACTTC. This codes for CSAATSGGSYEQYF.

This clonotype was observed many times. The rearrangement links TRBV12-3 or TRBV12-4 to TRBJ1-2; 9 bases agree with TRBD1. The CDR3 runs 15 residues. With 5 bases clipped from V and 8 bases from J, the junction kept 12 bases outside the gene matches. CDR3 protein: CASSRTGAESKGYTF. The CDR3 nucleotides read TGTGCCAGCAGTCGGACAGGGGCTGAGTCGAAGGGCTACACCTTC.